These 21 T cell receptor beta chains share one sample of origin, sequenced in a study of CD8 T cells in ankylosing spondylitis. Findings of the study overall: Characteristic of ankylosing spondylitis blood, it appeared, was a TCR beta motif comprising roughly 8 highly homologous variants.

TCRdb reprocessed the 5' RACE reads via MiXCR and lists one record per CDR3 protein. Of 200,000 to 250,000 distinct CDR3 sequences in the sample, 15% to 20% were seen once. These receptors' antigens are unknown. Sequencing used blood, either unsorted or a sorted T cell fraction (not recorded which). The receptors come from a male donor with ankylosing spondylitis.

This clonotype was observed many times. The chain links TRBV29-1 to TRBJ1-1, with a weak D call TRBD1 (5 bases). Trimming took 4 bases from V and 3 from J, leaving 12 bases between them. The CDR3 consists of 13 residues. From germline, CDR1 is SQVTM and CDR2 ANQGSEA. The DNA of the CDR3 is TGCAGCGTTGCGGGGCCGAGGGACACTGAAGCTTTCTTT. Translated, it gives CSVAGPRDTEAFF.

This clonotype was counted at least ten times. This chain connects TRBV25-1 to TRBJ2-5; D perhaps matches TRBD2 (6 bases). With 1 base removed from V and 5 bases from J, the gap between germline ends came to 11 bases. This CDR3 comprises 14 residues. Germline V lookup: CDR1 MGHDK, CDR2 SYGVNS. The CDR3 loop is CASSESGEVETQYF. CDR3 nucleotides: TGTGCCAGCAGTGAATCCGGGGAGGTGGAGACCCAGTACTTC.

A few counts support this clonotype. The rearrangement joins TRBV7-3 to TRBJ2-7, with D tentatively TRBD1 (6 bases). The CDR3 has 14 residues. Germline loops: CDR1 SGHTA, CDR2 FQGTGA. Trimming removed 3 bases from V and 6 bases from J, with 15 bases in between. CDR3 protein: CASSLTTGNGEQYF. The DNA for the CDR3 is TGTGCCAGCAGCTTGACTACAGGGAACGGCGAGCAGTACTTC.

This clonotype occurred many times. The chain links TRBV4-2 to TRBJ2-7; tentative D call: TRBD1 (6 bases). The germline V and J ends were trimmed by 4 bases and 1 base, with 14 bases remaining between them. CDR3 length equals 15 residues. The V gene's germline CDR1 is LGHNA and CDR2 YNFKEQ. The CDR3 reads CASSPTGYDSYEQYF. CDR3 in DNA: TGTGCCAGCAGCCCCACAGGGTACGATTCCTACGAGCAGTACTTC.

The rearrangement links TRBV5-8 to TRBJ2-2, with a possible D match to TRBD1 (5 bases). Per the germline V gene, CDR1 is SGHTS and CDR2 is YDEGEE. There are 15 residues in the CDR3. Trimming removed 3 bases at V and 5 bases at J, with 14 bases between. The CDR3 loop reads CASSSLHPGTGELFF. DNA of the CDR3: TGTGCCAGCAGCTCATTGCATCCAGGGACCGGGGAGCTGTTTTTT.

The gene calls are TRBV7-8 and TRBJ2-3; TRBD1 might be the D (6 bases). Germline CDR1 SGHVS, CDR2 FQNEAQ. The CDR3 is made up of 15 amino acids. V shed 0 bases and J shed 0 bases, with 7 bases lying between them. As DNA, the CDR3 is TGTGCCAGCAGCTTAGCGACAGGTAGCACAGATACGCAGTATTTT. Translation: CASSLATGSTDTQYF.

This clonotype was counted only a few times. The rearrangement links TRBV12-3 or TRBV12-4 to TRBJ1-1, with D possibly being TRBD1 (5 bases). CDR3 length: 12 residues. Trimming removed 3 bases at V and 7 bases at J, with 9 bases between. CDR3 coding DNA: TGTGCCAGCAGTTTCGACAGTATTGAAGCTTTCTTT. It specifies CASSFDSIEAFF.

The chain joins TRBV29-1 to TRBJ1-1; the D is unclear. Germline-derived CDR1 and CDR2 are SQVTM and ANQGSEA. The CDR3 is made up of 11 amino acids. Trimming pared 5 bases from V and 1 base from J, leaving 5 bases between. This CDR3 is CSVLGNTEAFF. The DNA of the CDR3 is TGCAGCGTTCTAGGGAACACTGAAGCTTTCTTT.

This clonotype was observed a handful of times. The chain uses TRBV4-3 and TRBJ2-5; possible D gene TRBD2, 7 bases. Trimming took 0 bases from V and 2 from J, leaving 16 bases between them. The CDR3 consists of 17 residues. Germline assignment: CDR1 LGHNA and CDR2 YSLEER. CDR3 amino acids: CASSQEGGLAAQETQYF. CDR3 DNA sequence: TGCGCCAGCAGCCAAGAGGGGGGGCTAGCGGCTCAAGAGACCCAGTACTTC.

The V and J genes are TRBV7-8 and TRBJ2-2, with D possibly matching TRBD1 (6 bases). This CDR3 comprises 16 residues. Trimming cost V 2 bases and J 5 bases, with 15 bases left between them. Germline-derived CDR1 and CDR2 are SGHVS and FQNEAQ. CDR3 in DNA: TGTGCCAGCAGCTTACCACCGGGACAAGGGACCGGGGAGCTGTTTTTT. Translated, it gives CASSLPPGQGTGELFF. Full variable domain (missing parts from reference TRBV7-8 and TRBJ2-2): GAGVSQSPRYKVAKRGQDVALRCDPISGHVSLFWYQQALGQGPEFLTYFQNEAQLDKSGLPSDRFFAERPEGSVSTLKIQRTQQEDSAVYLCASSLPPGQGTGELFFGEGSRLTVL.

This clonotype was detected a few times. CDR3 loop: CASSPSTVGDTQYF. The CDR3 coding sequence is TGTGCCAGCAGTCCCTCAACCGTGGGCGATACGCAGTATTTT. The chain carries TRBV12-3 or TRBV12-4 and TRBJ2-3; no clear D. The V and J ends lost 5 bases and 6 bases respectively, with 15 bases between them. This CDR3 is built from 14 residues.

This chain uses TRBV2 with TRBJ2-7; D is unclear. The CDR3 runs to 11 residues. Germline assignment: CDR1 SNHLY and CDR2 FYNNEI. V lost 5 bases and J lost 3, with 5 bases in between. CDR3 nucleotide sequence: TGTGCCAGCAGTCCCTACTACGAGCAGTACTTC. This encodes CASSPYYEQYF.

The chain recombines TRBV7-2 with TRBJ2-2; TRBD1 matches 8 bases. CDR1 is SGHTA, CDR2 FQGNSA, per germline. Trimming removed 3 bases from V and 1 base from J; junction bases left unmatched: 1. The CDR3 length is 15 residues. CDR3 sequence (DNA): TGTGCCAGCAGCTTTACAGGGGGGAACACCGGGGAGCTGTTTTTT. Amino acids: CASSFTGGNTGELFF.

The chain couples TRBV19 to TRBJ2-1, with 7 bases that match TRBD1. This CDR3 has 13 amino acids. With V trimmed by 3 bases and J by 7 bases, 3 bases remained unmatched. Germline CDR1 reads LNHDA; CDR2 reads SQIVND (reference sequence). CDR3 nucleotide sequence: TGTGCCAGTAGTATGAGCAGGGGGAATGAGCAGTTCTTC. It translates to CASSMSRGNEQFF. The entire variable domain, with the rest obtained from reference TRBV19 and TRBJ2-1, is as follows: DGGITQSPKYLFRKEGQNVTLSCEQNLNHDAMYWYRQDPGQGLRLIYYSQIVNDFQKGDIAEGYSVSREKKESFPLTVTSAQKNPTAFYLCASSMSRGNEQFFGPGTRLTVL.

This clonotype was counted only a few times. This rearrangement joins TRBV6-5 to TRBJ1-1; D unresolved. Trimming removed 2 bases at V and 1 base at J, with 5 bases between. The CDR3 is 13 amino acids. CDR1 MNHEY and CDR2 SVGAGI come from the germline V gene. The CDR3 reads CASSYNRNTEAFF. The CDR3 region has the DNA TGTGCCAGCAGTTACAATCGGAACACTGAAGCTTTCTTT.

The chain carries TRBV29-1 and TRBJ2-7; 7 bases align to TRBD1. The V segment lost 7 bases and the J segment 2 bases; nucleotides outside the gene matches: 8. CDR1 is SQVTM, CDR2 ANQGSEA, per germline. The CDR3 runs to 13 residues. Here the CDR3 reads CSATGDFAYEQYF. The CDR3 coding sequence is TGCAGCGCTACAGGGGATTTCGCCTACGAGCAGTACTTC.

This clonotype turned up a few times. The genes are TRBV25-1 and TRBJ1-6; D might be TRBD1 (5 bases). Trimming removed 1 base from V and 3 bases from J, with 7 bases in between. Germline V gene lookup returns CDR1 MGHDK and CDR2 SYGVNS. The CDR3 sequence is 15 residues long. The CDR3 nucleotides read TGTGCCAGCAGTGAATTTGACAGCTATAATTCACCCCTCCACTTT. Translated, it gives CASSEFDSYNSPLHF.

The chain couples TRBV4-1 to TRBJ2-1; D is ambiguous. The CDR3 sequence is 14 residues long. Trimming shortened V by 1 base and J by 4 bases, and 8 bases separated the two germline ends. CDR1 and CDR2 from the germline V gene are MGHRA and YSYEKL. The CDR3 nucleotides read TGCGCCAGCAGCCAAGGGCAGGAGTACAATGAGCAGTTCTTC. This translates into CASSQGQEYNEQFF.

This sequence joins TRBV21-1 and TRBJ2-1; the D call of TRBD2 is as the table states it, not checked on the DNA. TRBV21-1 is a pseudogene segment. The CDR3 covers 16 residues. This chain's CDR3 is CASSRSKSGRALEQFF. DNA of the CDR3: TGTGCCAGCAGCAGATCAAAGAGCGGGAGGGCCCTTGAGCAGTTCTTC.

This clonotype occurred a few times. V is TRBV3-1 and J is TRBJ2-2, with D perhaps TRBD2 (5 bases). This CDR3 spans 14 amino acids. The germline V and J ends were trimmed by 4 bases and 7 bases, with 13 bases remaining between them. CDR1 is LGHDT, CDR2 YNNKEL, per germline (reference sequence). The CDR3 sequence: CASSPEVASGELFF. The CDR3 region has the DNA TGTGCCAGCAGCCCCGAGGTAGCGAGCGGGGAGCTGTTTTTT.

The rearrangement uses TRBV13 and TRBJ2-1; TRBD2 agrees at 9 bases. J lost 4 bases, V lost 7 bases, and 5 bases had no gene match. Germline V gene lookup returns CDR1 PRHDT and CDR2 FYEKMQ (reference sequence). CDR3 length: 14 amino acids. CDR3 loop: CASTFLAGYNEQFF. CDR3 in DNA: TGTGCCAGCACGTTTCTAGCGGGGTACAATGAGCAGTTCTTC.